The sequence of this T cell receptor beta chain was determined in a study of siplizumab effects on memory and regulatory T cells (dated by TCRdb to about 2019). As for the study more broadly: The effect of the anti-CD2 antibody siplizumab on alloreactive T-cell subsets was examined in allogeneic mixed lymphocyte reactions constructed from human PBMCs.

From the cysteine through the phenylalanine, the CDR3 covers 14 amino acids. CDR3 DNA only is kept here, 42 bases in frame from base 1. The V and J ends are trimmed by 2 bases and 11 bases, leaving 15 bases between them. According to the germline V gene, CDR1 reads MGHDK and CDR2 reads SYGVNS. The library was generated by the immunoSEQ multiplex PCR assay. Each sample had roughly 100,000 TCR templates assayed by the deep sequencing platform. Genomic DNA extracted from sorted T cells was the material used for TCRbeta CDR3 sequencing. The published analysis was carried out like this. The R programming language was used for the clonal analysis of the TCRbeta CDR3 data. Alloreactive CD4+ and CD8+ clones were defined by comparing unstimulated samples with post-reaction CFSE-low samples. Alloreactive CD4+ clones were assigned to regulatory or non-regulatory origin by matching sequences to sorted unstimulated Treg and non-Treg repertoires. The table was pulled from immuneACCESS by TCRdb, which kept in-frame rearrangements only. Such tables lose some clones; where checked, under half of the loss comes from unresolved V genes, and the rest has no known cause. For V, J and clone size, that table is used; D and trimming come from the DNA. In this sample the table shows 85,000 to 130,000 clones, over 90% of which occur a single time. The ten biggest clones cover roughly 0.62% of the sample.

TCRbeta CDR3 sequencing was performed on sorted unstimulated T cells and on proliferating T cells recovered from mixed lymphocyte reactions. Fresh whole blood from fewer than twelve HLA-typed healthy donors was used to isolate PBMCs. To map where alloreactive clones came from, unstimulated CD4+ regulatory T cells were FACS-sorted. On this clone itself: It has no known antigen specificity. Within one base of it there is no much larger clone, and no base qualities were kept.

What the study reported, not specific to this receptor: Whether proliferating Tregs from siplizumab cultures actually had suppressive function was not functionally confirmed. The cumulative frequency of alloreactive sequences that could be traced back to unstimulated CD4+ memory T cells was significantly reduced by siplizumab. Roughly 80-95% of proliferating CD4+ or CD8+ clones could not be assigned a naive or memory phenotype. Unstimulated naive T cells appeared more diverse than memory T cells, and naive cells seemed to contribute substantially to the alloresponse. Among mappable alloreactive CD4+ clones, the Treg-derived fraction averaged approximately 66% with siplizumab versus around 25% in control reactions. Sequences below about 10^-5 frequency were poorly captured, so only a minor fraction of alloreactive clones could be mapped to unstimulated subsets.

The chain joins TRBV25-1 to TRBJ1-4, with a tentative D gene TRBD1 over 5 matching bases. The TCR was taken from a human donor in good health. Sequencing was carried out using Tregs sorted from blood. Here is the DNA: TGTGCCAGCAGTGAAGCCTCCGGGACCAAGAAACTGTTTTTT. It is translated as CASSEASGTKKLFF.